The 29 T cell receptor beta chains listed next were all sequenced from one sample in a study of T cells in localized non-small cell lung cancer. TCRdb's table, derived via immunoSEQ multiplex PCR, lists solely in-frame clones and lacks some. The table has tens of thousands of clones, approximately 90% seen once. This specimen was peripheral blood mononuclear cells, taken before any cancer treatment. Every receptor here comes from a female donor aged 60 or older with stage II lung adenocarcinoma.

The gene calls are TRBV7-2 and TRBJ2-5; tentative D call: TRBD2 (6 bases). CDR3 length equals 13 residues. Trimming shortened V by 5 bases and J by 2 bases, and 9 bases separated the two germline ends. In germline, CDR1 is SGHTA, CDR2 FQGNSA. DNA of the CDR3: TGTGCCAGCAGCCGGGACTTACAAGAGACCCAGTACTTC. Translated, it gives CASSRDLQETQYF.

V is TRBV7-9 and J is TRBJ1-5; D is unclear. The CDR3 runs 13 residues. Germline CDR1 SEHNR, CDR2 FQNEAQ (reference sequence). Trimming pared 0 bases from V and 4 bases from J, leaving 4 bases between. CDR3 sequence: CASSLAFNQPQHF. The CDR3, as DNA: TGTGCCAGCAGCTTAGCCTTTAATCAGCCCCAGCATTTT. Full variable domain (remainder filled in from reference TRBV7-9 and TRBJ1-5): DTGVSQNPRHKITKRGQNVTFRCDPISEHNRLYWYRQTLGQGPEFLTYFQNEAQLEKSRLLSDRFSAERPKGSFSTLEIQRTEQGDSAMYLCASSLAFNQPQHFGDGTRLSIL.

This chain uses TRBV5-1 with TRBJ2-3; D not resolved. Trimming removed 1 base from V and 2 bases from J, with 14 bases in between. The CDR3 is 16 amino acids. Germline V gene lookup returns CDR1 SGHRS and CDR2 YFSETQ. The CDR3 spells CASSLKYGSLTDTQYF. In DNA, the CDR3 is TGCGCCAGCAGCTTGAAATACGGGTCCCTCACAGATACGCAGTATTTT.

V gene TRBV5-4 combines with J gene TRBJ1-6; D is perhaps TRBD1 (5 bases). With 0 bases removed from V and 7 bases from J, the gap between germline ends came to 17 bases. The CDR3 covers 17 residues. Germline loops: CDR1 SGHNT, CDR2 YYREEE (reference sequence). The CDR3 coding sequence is TGTGCCAGCAGCTTGGAACGGGGCAGGCAACGAAATTCACCCCTCCACTTT. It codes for CASSLERGRQRNSPLHF.

The CDR3 is CASRTGLAGPYEQYF. The CDR3 coding sequence is TGTGCCAGCAGAACGGGACTAGCGGGACCCTACGAGCAGTACTTC. The gene calls are TRBV28 and TRBJ2-7; 13 bases align to TRBD2. The CDR3 contains 15 residues. The J segment lost 2 bases and the V segment lost 6 bases, leaving 4 bases of the junction unmatched. The germline V gene has CDR1 MDHEN and CDR2 SYDVKM.

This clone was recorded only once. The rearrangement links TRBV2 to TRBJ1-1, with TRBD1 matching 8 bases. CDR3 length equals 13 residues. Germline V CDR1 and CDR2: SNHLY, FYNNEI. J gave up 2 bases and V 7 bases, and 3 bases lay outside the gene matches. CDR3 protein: CASMGQANTEAFF. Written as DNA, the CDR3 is TGTGCCAGCATGGGACAGGCCAACACTGAAGCTTTCTTT. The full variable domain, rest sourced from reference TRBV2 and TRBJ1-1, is EPEVTQTPSHQVTQMGQEVILRCVPISNHLYFYWYRQILGQKVEFLVSFYNNEISEKSEIFDDQFSVERPDGSNFTLKIRSTKLEDSAMYFCASMGQANTEAFFGQGTRLTVV.

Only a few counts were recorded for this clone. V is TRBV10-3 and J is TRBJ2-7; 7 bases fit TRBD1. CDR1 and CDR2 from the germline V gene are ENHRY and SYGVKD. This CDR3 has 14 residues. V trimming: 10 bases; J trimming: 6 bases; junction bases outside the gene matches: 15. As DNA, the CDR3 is TGTGCCACCGGAGCAGACAGGGTCTCACTCGAGCAGTACTTC. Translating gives CATGADRVSLEQYF.

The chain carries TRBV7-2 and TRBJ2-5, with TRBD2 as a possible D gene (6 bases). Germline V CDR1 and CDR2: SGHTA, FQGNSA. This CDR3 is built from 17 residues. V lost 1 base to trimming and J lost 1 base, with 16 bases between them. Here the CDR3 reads CASSLVGVGGVQETQYF. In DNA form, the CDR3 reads TGTGCCAGCAGCTTAGTTGGGGTCGGGGGTGTCCAAGAGACCCAGTACTTC.

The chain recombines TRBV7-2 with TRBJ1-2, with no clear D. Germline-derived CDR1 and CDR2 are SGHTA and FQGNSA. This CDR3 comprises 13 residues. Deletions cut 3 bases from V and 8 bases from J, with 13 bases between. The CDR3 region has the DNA TGTGCCAGCAGCTTCGGACGGGTTGAGGGCTACACCTTC. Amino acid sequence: CASSFGRVEGYTF.

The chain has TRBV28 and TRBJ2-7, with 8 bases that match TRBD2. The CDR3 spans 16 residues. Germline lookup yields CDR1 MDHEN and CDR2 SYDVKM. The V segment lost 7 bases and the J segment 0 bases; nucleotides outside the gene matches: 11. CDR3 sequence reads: CASNDPRGGLSYEQYF. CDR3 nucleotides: TGTGCCAGCAACGACCCACGGGGGGGGCTCTCCTACGAGCAGTACTTC.

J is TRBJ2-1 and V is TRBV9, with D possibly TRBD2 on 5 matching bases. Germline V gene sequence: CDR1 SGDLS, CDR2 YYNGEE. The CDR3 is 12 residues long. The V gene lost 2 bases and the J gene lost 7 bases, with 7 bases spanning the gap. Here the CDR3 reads CASSVWENEQFF. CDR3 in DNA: TGTGCCAGCAGCGTGTGGGAGAATGAGCAGTTCTTC.

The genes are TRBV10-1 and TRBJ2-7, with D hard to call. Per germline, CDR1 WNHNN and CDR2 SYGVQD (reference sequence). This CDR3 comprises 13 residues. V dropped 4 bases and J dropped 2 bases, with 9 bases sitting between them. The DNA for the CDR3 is TGCGCCAGCAGTGCCCTCCCTACCTACGAGCAGTACTTC. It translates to CASSALPTYEQYF.

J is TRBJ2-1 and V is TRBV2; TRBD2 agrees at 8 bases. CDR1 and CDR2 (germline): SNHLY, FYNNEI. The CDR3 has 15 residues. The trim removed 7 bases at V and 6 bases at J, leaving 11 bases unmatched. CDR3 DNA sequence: TGTGCCAGCACCTTGAATACAGCGGGAGTCAATGAGCAGTTCTTC. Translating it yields CASTLNTAGVNEQFF.

Here the CDR3 reads CASSLDSNQPQHF. DNA of the CDR3: TGTGCCAGCAGCTTGGATAGCAATCAGCCCCAGCATTTT. The chain joins TRBV5-5 to TRBJ1-5; D is undetermined. V was pared by 0 bases and J by 0 bases, with 1 base between. CDR1 is SGHKS, CDR2 YYEKEE, per germline (reference sequence). CDR3 length: 13 amino acids. Full variable domain (missing parts from reference TRBV5-5 and TRBJ1-5): DAGVTQSPTHLIKTRGQQVTLRCSPISGHKSVSWYQQVLGQGPQFIFQYYEKEERGRGNFPDRFSARQFPNYSSELNVNALLLGDSALYLCASSLDSNQPQHFGDGTRLSIL.

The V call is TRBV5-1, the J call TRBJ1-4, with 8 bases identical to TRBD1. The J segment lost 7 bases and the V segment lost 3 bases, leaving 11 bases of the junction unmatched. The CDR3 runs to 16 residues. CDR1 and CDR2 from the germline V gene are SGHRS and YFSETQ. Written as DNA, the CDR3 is TGCGCCAGCAGCTGGACAGGGATAGGTGGCGGTGAAAAACTGTTTTTT. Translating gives CASSWTGIGGGEKLFF.

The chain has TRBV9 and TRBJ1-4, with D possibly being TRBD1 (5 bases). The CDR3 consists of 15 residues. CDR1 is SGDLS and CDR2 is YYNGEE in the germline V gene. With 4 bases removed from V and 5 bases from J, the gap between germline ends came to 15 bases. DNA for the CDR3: TGTGCCAGCAGCCCAGGGAGACAGCAAAATGAAAAACTGTTTTTT. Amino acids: CASSPGRQQNEKLFF.

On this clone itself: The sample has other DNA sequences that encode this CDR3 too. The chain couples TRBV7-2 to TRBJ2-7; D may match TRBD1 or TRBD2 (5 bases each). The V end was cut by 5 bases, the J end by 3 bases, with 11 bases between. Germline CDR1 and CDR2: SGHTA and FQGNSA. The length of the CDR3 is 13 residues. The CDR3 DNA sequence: TGTGCCAGCAGCCCGGGACCGAGCTACGAGCAGTACTTC. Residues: CASSPGPSYEQYF.

The CDR3 here is CASSPRWGQAYEQYF. The CDR3 nucleotides are TGTGCCAGCAGCCCGCGTTGGGGACAGGCCTACGAGCAGTACTTC. The V and J genes are TRBV27 and TRBJ2-7; TRBD1 matches 8 bases. Germline CDR1 is MNHEY and CDR2 is SMNVEV (reference sequence). The J segment lost 2 bases and the V segment lost 6 bases, leaving 9 bases of the junction unmatched. The CDR3 length is 15 residues.

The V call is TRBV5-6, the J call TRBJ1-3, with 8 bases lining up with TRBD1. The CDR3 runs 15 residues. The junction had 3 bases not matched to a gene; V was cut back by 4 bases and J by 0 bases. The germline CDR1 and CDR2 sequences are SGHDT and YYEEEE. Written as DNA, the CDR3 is TGTGCCAGCAGCCTGACAGGGGCCTCTGGAAACACCATATATTTT. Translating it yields CASSLTGASGNTIYF.

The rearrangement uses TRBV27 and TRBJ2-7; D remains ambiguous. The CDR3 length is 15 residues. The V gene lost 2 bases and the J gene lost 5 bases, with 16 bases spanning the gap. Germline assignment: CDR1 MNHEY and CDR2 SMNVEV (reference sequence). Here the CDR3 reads CASSLRAALWNEQYF. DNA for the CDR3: TGTGCCAGCAGTTTACGGGCAGCCCTCTGGAACGAGCAGTACTTC.

The CDR3 reads CAWSGGNHNEQFF. Written as DNA, the CDR3 is TGTGCCTGGAGCGGGGGCAACCACAATGAGCAGTTCTTC. This chain uses TRBV30 with TRBJ2-1; D possibly matches TRBD1 or TRBD2 (6 bases each). V lost 3 bases and J lost 5, with 11 bases in between. The CDR3 is 13 amino acids. Germline CDR1 is GTSNPN and CDR2 is SVGIG (reference sequence).

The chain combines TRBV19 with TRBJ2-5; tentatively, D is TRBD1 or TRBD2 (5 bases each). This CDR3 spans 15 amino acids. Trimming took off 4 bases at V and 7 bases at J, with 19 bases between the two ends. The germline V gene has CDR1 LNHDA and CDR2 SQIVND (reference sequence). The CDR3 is CASSTTWDPGMTQYF. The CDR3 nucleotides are TGTGCCAGTAGTACCACCTGGGACCCGGGAATGACCCAGTACTTC.

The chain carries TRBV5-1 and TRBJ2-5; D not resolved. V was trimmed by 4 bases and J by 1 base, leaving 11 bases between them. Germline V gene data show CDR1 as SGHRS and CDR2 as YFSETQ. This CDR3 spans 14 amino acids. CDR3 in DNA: TGCGCCAGCAGCCTGTTCGGGTTCCAAGAGACCCAGTACTTC. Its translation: CASSLFGFQETQYF.

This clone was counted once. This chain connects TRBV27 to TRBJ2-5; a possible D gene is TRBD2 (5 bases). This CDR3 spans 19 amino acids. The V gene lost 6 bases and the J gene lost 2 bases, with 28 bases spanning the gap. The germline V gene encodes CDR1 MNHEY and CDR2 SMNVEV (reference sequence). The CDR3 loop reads CASRRIRDPVADLQETQYF. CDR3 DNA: TGTGCCAGCAGACGAATACGGGATCCTGTTGCTGACTTACAAGAGACCCAGTACTTC.

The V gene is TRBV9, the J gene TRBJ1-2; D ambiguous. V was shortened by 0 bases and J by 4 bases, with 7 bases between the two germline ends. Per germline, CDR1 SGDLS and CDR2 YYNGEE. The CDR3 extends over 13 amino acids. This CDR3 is CASSVAGGYGYTF. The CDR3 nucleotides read TGTGCCAGCAGCGTAGCAGGAGGCTATGGCTACACCTTC.

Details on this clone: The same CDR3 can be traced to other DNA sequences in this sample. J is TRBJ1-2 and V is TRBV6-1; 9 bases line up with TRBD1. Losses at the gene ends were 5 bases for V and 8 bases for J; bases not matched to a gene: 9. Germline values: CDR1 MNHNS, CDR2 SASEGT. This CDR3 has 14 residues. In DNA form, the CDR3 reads TGTGCCAGCAGTATGAGGACAGGGGATTACGGCTACACCTTC. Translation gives CASSMRTGDYGYTF.

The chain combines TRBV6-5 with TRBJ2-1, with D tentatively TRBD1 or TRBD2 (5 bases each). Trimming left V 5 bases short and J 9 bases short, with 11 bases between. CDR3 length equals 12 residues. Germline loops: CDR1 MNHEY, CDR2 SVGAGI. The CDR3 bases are TGTGCCAGCAGTCTCGGGGCTACTGAGCAGTTCTTC. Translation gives CASSLGATEQFF.

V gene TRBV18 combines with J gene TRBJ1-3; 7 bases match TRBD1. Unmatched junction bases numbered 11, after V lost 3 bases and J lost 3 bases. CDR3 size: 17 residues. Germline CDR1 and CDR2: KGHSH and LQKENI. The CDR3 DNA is TGTGCCAGCTCACCTAACCGACCGACAGGGTATGGAAACACCATATATTTT. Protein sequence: CASSPNRPTGYGNTIYF. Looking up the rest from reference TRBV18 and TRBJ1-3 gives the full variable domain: NAGVMQNPRHLVRRRGQEARLRCSPMKGHSHVYWYRQLPEEGLKFMVYLQKENIIDESGMPKERFSAEFPKEGPSILRIQQVVRGDSAAYFCASSPNRPTGYGNTIYFGEGSWLTVV.

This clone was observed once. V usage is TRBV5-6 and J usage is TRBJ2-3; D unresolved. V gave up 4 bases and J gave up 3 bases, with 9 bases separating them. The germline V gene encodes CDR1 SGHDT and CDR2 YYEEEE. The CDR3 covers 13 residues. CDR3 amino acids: CASSGAGTDTQYF. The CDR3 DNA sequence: TGTGCCAGCAGCGGCGCAGGAACAGATACGCAGTATTTT.